What follows are 21 T cell receptor beta chains derived from one specimen sequenced in a study of neoadjuvant nivolumab and ipilimumab in lung cancer. Clones were sequenced by immunoSEQ multiplex PCR, and TCRdb holds only the in-frame ones, with some missing. This sample has about 30,000 clones, with roughly 76% found just once. Source: tumor tissue, taken after neoadjuvant nivolumab, alone or with ipilimumab, at or shortly before surgery. Source of these receptors: an adult with non-small cell lung cancer.

The chain is built from TRBV18 and TRBJ2-5, with TRBD2 identical over 11 bases. Trimming cost V 5 bases and J 3 bases; bases outside gene matches: 11. The germline gives CDR1 KGHSH, CDR2 LQKENI. This CDR3 has 17 amino acids. CDR3 nucleotides: TGTGCCAGCTCAGCCATAGCGGGGGGGCCTCGAGAAGAGACCCAGTACTTC. Translating it yields CASSAIAGGPREETQYF.

V gene TRBV11-1 combines with J gene TRBJ2-3; D is perhaps TRBD1 (6 bases). CDR3 length: 14 amino acids. V lost 3 bases, J lost 1 base, and 8 bases lay in between. Germline CDR1 is SGHAT and CDR2 is FQDESV (reference sequence). CDR3 protein: CASSLGARTDTQYF. The DNA of the CDR3 is TGTGCCAGCAGCTTGGGGGCTCGCACAGATACGCAGTATTTT.

This clone was recorded once. J is TRBJ1-1 and V is TRBV18; D is uncertain. The ends were cut back, 5 bases at V and 7 bases at J, with 11 bases in the middle. The germline gives CDR1 KGHSH, CDR2 LQKENI. The length of the CDR3 is 12 residues. Written as DNA, the CDR3 is TGTGCCAGCTCATTTCCAAACCGTGAAGCTTTCTTT. Translation: CASSFPNREAFF.

The chain couples TRBV6-6 to TRBJ2-3; the D is unclear. V was cut by 5 bases and J by 1 base, with 10 bases left in between. The CDR3 is made up of 14 amino acids. Germline V gives CDR1 MNHNY, CDR2 SVGAGI (reference sequence). The CDR3 region has the DNA TGTGCCAGCAGTCCCCCTTCCGGCACAGATACGCAGTATTTT. It encodes CASSPPSGTDTQYF.

V and J are TRBV4-2 and TRBJ1-5; D uncertain. CDR1 is LGHNA and CDR2 is YNFKEQ in the germline V gene. Trimming shortened V by 0 bases and J by 2 bases, and 11 bases separated the two germline ends. The CDR3 length is 16 residues. The CDR3, as DNA: TGTGCCAGCAGCCAAGACGGAAATAGGGGCAATCAGCCCCAGCATTTT. It is translated as CASSQDGNRGNQPQHF.

V gene TRBV4-1 combines with J gene TRBJ2-1; a weak D match, TRBD2 (6 bases). Between the trimmed V and J ends, which lost 0 bases and 0 bases, there was a span of 12 bases. The CDR3 has 17 residues. The germline CDR1 and CDR2 sequences are MGHRA and YSYEKL. The DNA for the CDR3 is TGCGCCAGCAGCCAAGACCCTGGCGGGGACTCCTACAATGAGCAGTTCTTC. Encoded protein: CASSQDPGGDSYNEQFF.

The V gene is TRBV4-2, the J gene TRBJ2-7; D call uncertain. The V and J ends lost 0 bases and 3 bases respectively, with 9 bases between them. The CDR3 consists of 14 residues. Germline CDR1 LGHNA, CDR2 YNFKEQ. The CDR3 DNA reads as TGTGCCAGCAGCCAAGATCTCCAAGGCTACGAGCAGTACTTC. Translated, it gives CASSQDLQGYEQYF.

V gene TRBV10-2 combines with J gene TRBJ1-5; D perhaps matches TRBD1 (6 bases). This CDR3 spans 15 amino acids. V was shortened by 6 bases and J by 5 bases, with 17 bases between the two germline ends. The germline CDR1 and CDR2 sequences are WSHSY and SAAADI. CDR3 region: CASSPGAGVDQPQHF. The CDR3 nucleotides are TGCGCCAGCAGCCCCGGGGCAGGGGTTGATCAGCCCCAGCATTTT.

J is TRBJ1-2 and V is TRBV18; TRBD1 agrees at 7 bases. The V gene end was trimmed by 6 bases and the J gene end by 5 bases; junction bases not matched to a gene: 6. Germline CDR1 reads KGHSH; CDR2 reads LQKENI. This CDR3 has 13 residues. The CDR3 coding sequence is TGTGCCAGCTCCCCGGGACAGCAGTATGGCTACACCTTC. Amino acids: CASSPGQQYGYTF.

V is TRBV6-1 and J is TRBJ1-1, with D maybe TRBD1 (5 bases). This CDR3 comprises 14 residues. The V and J ends lost 3 bases and 2 bases respectively, with 10 bases between them. The V gene's germline CDR1 is MNHNS and CDR2 SASEGT. The CDR3 protein is CASSEQGLNTEAFF. The CDR3 DNA reads TGTGCCAGCAGTGAGCAGGGTTTAAACACTGAAGCTTTCTTT.

The rearrangement links TRBV2 to TRBJ2-1, with 14 bases lining up with TRBD2. CDR3 length: 17 residues. The V and J ends lost 2 bases and 10 bases, in that order; junction bases with no gene match: 10. Germline V gene sequence: CDR1 SNHLY, CDR2 FYNNEI. The CDR3 loop reads CASSERRTSGGLTEQFF. The CDR3 DNA is TGTGCCAGCAGTGAAAGGAGGACTAGCGGGGGGCTAACCGAGCAGTTCTTC.

The chain joins TRBV19 to TRBJ2-1; 9 bases match TRBD2. Germline values: CDR1 LNHDA, CDR2 SQIVND (reference sequence). The V and J ends lost 1 base and 1 base, in that order; junction bases with no gene match: 5. The CDR3 runs to 17 residues. The CDR3 here is CASSIGGAGGSYNEQFF. CDR3 bases: TGTGCCAGTAGTATAGGGGGAGCGGGGGGATCCTACAATGAGCAGTTCTTC.

The table lists this clone with a few counts. CDR3 in DNA: TGTGCCAGCAGCTTGGGCAGGGTATTCAATCAGCCCCAGCATTTT. Translated, it gives CASSLGRVFNQPQHF. This chain connects TRBV5-8 to TRBJ1-5, with D perhaps TRBD1 (5 bases). CDR3 length: 15 residues. V lost 0 bases and J lost 3, with 10 bases in between. CDR1 and CDR2 (germline): SGHTS, YDEGEE.

The chain has TRBV5-1 and TRBJ2-5; the match to TRBD2 covers 10 bases. The CDR3 contains 17 residues. CDR1 is SGHRS and CDR2 is YFSETQ in the germline V gene. Trimming removed 0 bases from V and 1 base from J; junction bases left unmatched: 6. The CDR3, as DNA: TGCGCCAGCAGCTTGGGGGCCCTAGCGGGGGCCCAAGAGACCCAGTACTTC. Protein: CASSLGALAGAQETQYF.

The rearrangement links TRBV4-1 to TRBJ2-5, with 9 bases fitting TRBD2. Germline V lookup: CDR1 MGHRA, CDR2 YSYEKL. V trimming: 3 bases; J trimming: 1 base; junction bases outside the gene matches: 3. The CDR3 length is 15 residues. In nucleotides, the CDR3 is TGCGCCAGCAGCCACCTAGCGGGAAGCCAAGAGACCCAGTACTTC. This translates into CASSHLAGSQETQYF.

The chain has TRBV19 and TRBJ1-5; 7 bases fit TRBD1. The trim removed 4 bases at V and 3 bases at J, leaving 9 bases unmatched. Germline V CDR1 and CDR2: LNHDA, SQIVND (reference sequence). This CDR3 has 16 amino acids. The CDR3 coding sequence is TGTGCCAGTAGTAGACGACAGGGAGGGGTCAATCAGCCCCAGCATTTT. This encodes CASSRRQGGVNQPQHF.

The V gene is TRBV6-5, the J gene TRBJ2-4, with TRBD1 as a possible D gene (6 bases). The CDR3 covers 14 residues. The germline CDR1 and CDR2 sequences are MNHEY and SVGAGI. The V gene lost 8 bases and the J gene lost 6 bases, with 17 bases spanning the gap. Here the CDR3 reads CASAWGPGTNIQYF. CDR3 nucleotides: TGTGCCAGCGCCTGGGGGCCGGGAACAAACATTCAGTACTTC.

This clone was found a few times. V gene TRBV18 combines with J gene TRBJ1-3; TRBD1 agrees at 9 bases. CDR1 and CDR2 (germline): KGHSH, LQKENI. CDR3 size: 17 residues. V gave up 3 bases and J gave up 2 bases; unmatched junction bases: 8. The CDR3 DNA reads as TGTGCCAGCTCACCTCCAACAGGGGGCTTTGCTGGAAACACCATATATTTT. It is translated as CASSPPTGGFAGNTIYF.

The rearrangement joins TRBV7-3 to TRBJ2-1; TRBD2 aligns across 11 bases. J gave up 7 bases and V 5 bases, and 4 bases lay outside the gene matches. CDR1 is SGHTA, CDR2 FQGTGA, per germline. The CDR3 is made up of 14 amino acids. Written as DNA, the CDR3 is TGTGCCAGCAGCCCGACTAGCGGGGTAAATGAGCAGTTCTTC. Amino acids: CASSPTSGVNEQFF.

The gene calls are TRBV18 and TRBJ1-4; D is undetermined. Deletions cut 6 bases from V and 0 bases from J, with 5 bases between. Germline V CDR1 and CDR2: KGHSH, LQKENI. The CDR3 covers 13 residues. CDR3 DNA: TGTGCCAGCTCCCGAGCAACTAATGAAAAACTGTTTTTT. As protein: CASSRATNEKLFF.

V gene TRBV6-5 combines with J gene TRBJ1-4; D gene uncertain. V was pared by 6 bases and J by 7 bases, with 12 bases between. The CDR3 contains 13 residues. Germline V gene data show CDR1 as MNHEY and CDR2 as SVGAGI. CDR3 coding DNA: TGTGCCAGCAGGGGATTCGAGGGTGAAAAACTGTTTTTT. Its translation is CASRGFEGEKLFF.